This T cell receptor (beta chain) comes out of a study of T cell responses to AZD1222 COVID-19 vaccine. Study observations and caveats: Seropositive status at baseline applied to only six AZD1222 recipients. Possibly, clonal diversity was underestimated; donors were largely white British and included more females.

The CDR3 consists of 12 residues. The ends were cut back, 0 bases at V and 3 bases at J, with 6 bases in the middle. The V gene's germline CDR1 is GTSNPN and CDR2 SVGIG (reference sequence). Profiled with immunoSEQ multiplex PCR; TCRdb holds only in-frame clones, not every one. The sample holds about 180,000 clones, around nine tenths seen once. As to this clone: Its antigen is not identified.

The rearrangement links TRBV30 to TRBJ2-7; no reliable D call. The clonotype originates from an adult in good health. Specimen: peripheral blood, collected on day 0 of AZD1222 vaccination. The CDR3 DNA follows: TGTGCCTGGAGTGTAGGAGACTACGAGCAGTACTTC. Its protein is CAWSVGDYEQYF.